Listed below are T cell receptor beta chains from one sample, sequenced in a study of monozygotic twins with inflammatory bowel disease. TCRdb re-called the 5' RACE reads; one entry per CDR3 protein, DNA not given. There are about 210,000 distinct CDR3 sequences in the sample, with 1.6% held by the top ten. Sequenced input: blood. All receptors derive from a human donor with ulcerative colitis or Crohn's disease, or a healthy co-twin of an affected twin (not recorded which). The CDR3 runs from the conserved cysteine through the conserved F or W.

cdr3_aa: CASRDFGLINTGELFF
v_call: TRBV7-2
j_call: TRBJ2-2

cdr3_aa: CASSPRVVGENYGYTF
v_call: TRBV18
j_call: TRBJ1-2

cdr3_aa: CASSSHSEQYF
v_call: TRBV5-4
j_call: TRBJ2-7

cdr3_aa: CASSLGNAQYF
v_call: TRBV5-4
j_call: TRBJ2-3

cdr3_aa: CASSLLDEQYF
v_call: TRBV12-3/TRBV12-4
j_call: TRBJ2-7

cdr3_aa: CASSLAANTGELFF
v_call: TRBV5-1
j_call: TRBJ2-2

cdr3_aa: CSAREVEGTPSSYNSPLHF
v_call: TRBV20-1
j_call: TRBJ1-6

cdr3_aa: CASSLNGLAGGADTQYF
v_call: TRBV7-3
j_call: TRBJ2-3

cdr3_aa: CASSSNDRPNEQFF
v_call: TRBV12-3/TRBV12-4
j_call: TRBJ2-1

cdr3_aa: CSARDLGGSANEKLFF
v_call: TRBV20-1
j_call: TRBJ1-4

cdr3_aa: CATLLPWQTYEQYF
v_call: TRBV5-5
j_call: TRBJ2-7

cdr3_aa: CASSLGPGGVTYGYTF
v_call: TRBV27
j_call: TRBJ1-2

cdr3_aa: CASSSPIAGGYNEQFF
v_call: TRBV7-9
j_call: TRBJ2-1

cdr3_aa: CSALTDYGYTF
v_call: TRBV20-1
j_call: TRBJ1-2

cdr3_aa: CASGSDGNDQFF
v_call: TRBV12-5
j_call: TRBJ2-1

cdr3_aa: CASSEPGQLPRSYTF
v_call: TRBV6-4
j_call: TRBJ1-2

cdr3_aa: CASRELTEAFF
v_call: TRBV7-2
j_call: TRBJ1-1

cdr3_aa: CASSLSTGRRTEAFF
v_call: TRBV5-1
j_call: TRBJ1-1

cdr3_aa: CSASKSGTGQPQHF
v_call: TRBV20-1
j_call: TRBJ1-5

cdr3_aa: CASARDTTYEQYF
v_call: TRBV12-5
j_call: TRBJ2-7

cdr3_aa: CASSGGVTEAFF
v_call: TRBV6-1
j_call: TRBJ1-1

cdr3_aa: CASSTTGNSNTEAFF
v_call: TRBV7-8
j_call: TRBJ1-1

cdr3_aa: CASSWGQFANTGELFF
v_call: TRBV5-6
j_call: TRBJ2-2

cdr3_aa: CASSLENSGLLAGELFF
v_call: TRBV7-2
j_call: TRBJ2-2

cdr3_aa: CSAPGPGRNTEAFF
v_call: TRBV20-1
j_call: TRBJ1-1

cdr3_aa: CASSQWDSNTDTQYF
v_call: TRBV3-1
j_call: TRBJ2-3

cdr3_aa: CASKPDRGNQPQHF
v_call: TRBV5-1
j_call: TRBJ1-5

cdr3_aa: CASSQTGGNNEQFF
v_call: TRBV5-4
j_call: TRBJ2-1

cdr3_aa: CASSSQGENYGYTF
v_call: TRBV18
j_call: TRBJ1-2

cdr3_aa: CASSLRQGKANYGYTF
v_call: TRBV6-5
j_call: TRBJ1-2

cdr3_aa: CAISEAKLAGGETQYF
v_call: TRBV10-3
j_call: TRBJ2-5

cdr3_aa: CAISGGGATDTQYF
v_call: TRBV10-3
j_call: TRBJ2-3

cdr3_aa: CASSSRRGQPSPEDGYTF
v_call: TRBV4-1
j_call: TRBJ1-2

cdr3_aa: CASSQDMDTNYGYTF
v_call: TRBV4-1
j_call: TRBJ1-2

cdr3_aa: CSAGRGQGNSPLHF
v_call: TRBV20-1
j_call: TRBJ1-6

cdr3_aa: CASSSQGALGNEQFF
v_call: TRBV5-1
j_call: TRBJ2-1

cdr3_aa: CASSQVPGSNEQYF
v_call: TRBV3-1
j_call: TRBJ2-7

cdr3_aa: CASRRDRVYEQYF
v_call: TRBV5-6
j_call: TRBJ2-7

cdr3_aa: CASSSPGTGAFF
v_call: TRBV12-3/TRBV12-4
j_call: TRBJ1-1

cdr3_aa: CASSSDRGTEAFF
v_call: TRBV5-5
j_call: TRBJ1-1

cdr3_aa: CASRRTATNVLTF
v_call: TRBV3-1
j_call: TRBJ2-6

cdr3_aa: CATRYGSNEQFF
v_call: TRBV15
j_call: TRBJ2-1

cdr3_aa: CASSSMLGGSNTEAFF
v_call: TRBV11-2
j_call: TRBJ1-1

cdr3_aa: CASSQQTGGYNEQFF
v_call: TRBV3-1
j_call: TRBJ2-1

cdr3_aa: CSFGTGNEKLFF
v_call: TRBV29-1
j_call: TRBJ1-4

cdr3_aa: CASKEGAGANVLTF
v_call: TRBV5-1
j_call: TRBJ2-6